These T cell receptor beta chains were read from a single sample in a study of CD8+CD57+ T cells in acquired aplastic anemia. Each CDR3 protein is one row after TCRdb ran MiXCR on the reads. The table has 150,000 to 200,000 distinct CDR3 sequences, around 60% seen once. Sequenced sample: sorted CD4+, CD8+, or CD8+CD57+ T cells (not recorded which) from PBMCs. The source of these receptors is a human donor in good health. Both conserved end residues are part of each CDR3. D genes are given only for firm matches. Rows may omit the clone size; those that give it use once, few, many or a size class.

CASSPGLQNTGELFF,TGTGCCAGCAGCCCGGGACTGCAAAACACCGGGGAGCTGTTTTTT,TRBV7-6,TRBJ2-2,.,.
CSVLWTGETEAFF,TGCAGCGTCCTTTGGACAGGGGAGACTGAAGCTTTCTTT,TRBV29-1,TRBJ1-1,TRBD1,many
CASSVRGGIDEQFF,TGTGCCAGCAGCGTCCGGGGGGGCATTGATGAGCAGTTCTTC,TRBV7-6,TRBJ2-1,TRBD2,.
CASAPNEDRGLTDTQYF,TGTGCCAGCGCTCCGAATGAGGACAGGGGCCTCACAGATACGCAGTATTTT,TRBV7-2,TRBJ2-3,TRBD1,.
CASSVEKRVAATTDTQYF,TGTGCCAGCAGCGTAGAGAAACGGGTAGCGGCGACCACAGATACGCAGTATTTT,TRBV9,TRBJ2-3,.,.
CASSTGTSGGFYEQYF,TGTGCCAGCAGCACAGGGACTAGCGGGGGATTCTACGAGCAGTACTTC,TRBV9,TRBJ2-7,TRBD2,.
CASSQVKRERTDTQYF,TGCGCCAGCAGCCAAGTGAAGCGGGAGAGAACAGATACGCAGTATTTT,TRBV7-2,TRBJ2-3,TRBD2,.
CATSRYWTSGGVNEQFF,TGTGCCACCAGCAGATACTGGACTAGCGGGGGGGTTAATGAGCAGTTCTTC,TRBV15,TRBJ2-1,TRBD2,.
CASSTHNRVIYNEQFF,TGTGCCAGCAGTACACACAACAGGGTAATCTACAATGAGCAGTTCTTC,TRBV27,TRBJ2-1,.,.
CASSVHRGNTEAFF,TGTGCCAGCAGTGTTCACAGGGGGAACACTGAAGCTTTCTTT,TRBV6-6,TRBJ1-1,TRBD1,.
CASGLVTTGGEAFF,TGTGCTAGTGGTTTGGTAACTACAGGCGGTGAAGCTTTCTTT,TRBV12-5,TRBJ1-1,.,many
CASSFRRSTYEQYF,TGTGCCAGCAGCTTCAGGCGGAGTACCTACGAGCAGTACTTC,TRBV11-2,TRBJ2-7,.,.
CASSRGVDTEAFF,TGTGCCAGCTCCCGGGGGGTGGACACTGAAGCTTTCTTT,TRBV2,TRBJ1-1,.,many
CAISESGTGTGNTIYF,TGTGCCATTAGTGAGTCAGGGACAGGGACTGGAAACACCATATATTTT,TRBV10-3,TRBJ1-3,TRBD1,.
CSVEDFGRANTEAFF,TGCAGCGTTGAAGATTTTGGCAGGGCGAACACTGAAGCTTTCTTT,TRBV29-1,TRBJ1-1,.,.
CASSLKPRGQSYEQYF,TGTGCCAGCAGCTTAAAACCCAGGGGGCAGTCCTACGAGCAGTACTTC,TRBV7-8,TRBJ2-7,TRBD1,.
CASSRGQGGGGETQYF,TGTGCCAGCAGCCGCGGACAGGGAGGGGGGGGAGAGACTCAGTACTTC,TRBV7-9,TRBJ2-5,.,.
CATSVGTGSGNTIYF,TGTGCCACCAGCGTTGGAACAGGGTCTGGAAACACCATATATTTT,TRBV15,TRBJ1-3,.,.
CASSIGGGIYTEAFF,TGTGCCAGTAGTATCGGCGGGGGTATATACACTGAAGCTTTCTTT,TRBV19,TRBJ1-1,.,.
CASSLDGGAGYEQYF,TGTGCCAGCAGCTTAGACGGGGGGGCCGGGTACGAGCAGTACTTC,TRBV7-9,TRBJ2-7,TRBD2,.
CASSIPGKDNSPLHF,TGTGCCAGTAGTATTCCAGGGAAAGATAATTCACCCCTCCACTTT,TRBV19,TRBJ1-6,.,many
CASSLDFRESYEQYF,TGTGCCAGCAGCTTGGATTTTCGCGAGAGCTACGAGCAGTACTTC,TRBV5-8,TRBJ2-7,.,many
CASRRSGEAYNEQFF,TGTGCCAGCAGACGAAGCGGAGAGGCCTACAATGAGCAGTTCTTC,TRBV7-3,TRBJ2-1,.,few
CASNTAASTFEQYF,TGTGCCAGCAATACGGCAGCCTCCACTTTCGAGCAGTACTTC,TRBV12-3/TRBV12-4,TRBJ2-7,.,.
CSAESLTGDYGYTF,TGCAGCGCCGAAAGTTTAACGGGGGACTATGGCTACACCTTC,TRBV29-1,TRBJ1-2,.,.
CASSSGQGGFEQYF,TGTGCCAGCAGCTCGGGACAGGGCGGATTCGAGCAGTACTTC,TRBV7-9,TRBJ2-7,TRBD1,few
CSAPDRGPGSYNEQFF,TGCAGTGCTCCCGACAGGGGGCCCGGGTCGTACAATGAGCAGTTCTTC,TRBV20-1,TRBJ2-1,TRBD1,.
CSARGLDRGSSYEQYF,TGCAGTGCTAGGGGTCTCGACAGGGGCAGCTCCTACGAGCAGTACTTC,TRBV20-1,TRBJ2-7,TRBD1,.
CSAGRLMNTEAFF,TGCAGTGCTGGTCGGCTAATGAACACTGAAGCTTTCTTT,TRBV20-1,TRBJ1-1,.,.
CASKGISGNTIYF,TGTGCCAGCAAGGGCATCTCTGGAAACACCATATATTTT,TRBV2,TRBJ1-3,.,many
CATSENTEAFF,TGTGCCACCAGTGAAAACACTGAAGCTTTCTTT,TRBV24-1,TRBJ1-1,.,.
CASSLAGQYTEAFF,TGTGCCAGCAGTTTAGCAGGGCAGTACACTGAAGCTTTCTTT,TRBV27,TRBJ1-1,.,few
CASSLGQGKVDEQFF,TGTGCCAGCAGCTTAGGACAGGGGAAAGTCGATGAGCAGTTCTTC,TRBV7-9,TRBJ2-1,TRBD1,.
CASSRDRGGRPQHF,TGTGCCAGCAGCCGCGACAGGGGAGGAAGGCCCCAGCATTTT,TRBV11-2,TRBJ1-5,TRBD1,few
CASSRDRTTGELFF,TGTGCCAGCAGCCGGGACAGGACAACCGGGGAGCTGTTTTTT,TRBV7-3,TRBJ2-2,TRBD1,.
CASSSEAFF,TGTGCCAGCAGCTCAGAAGCTTTCTTT,TRBV7-9,TRBJ1-1,.,.
CASSQAAASYEQYF,TGTGCCAGCAGCCAAGCGGCAGCATCCTACGAGCAGTACTTC,TRBV7-2,TRBJ2-7,.,.
CASSLFRTVTDTQYF,TGTGCCAGCAGTCTTTTTCGGACGGTCACAGATACGCAGTATTTT,TRBV7-2,TRBJ2-3,.,once
CASTLAGAVIAQETQYF,TGTGCCAGCACACTAGCGGGAGCGGTTATCGCCCAAGAGACCCAGTACTTC,TRBV6-1,TRBJ2-5,TRBD2,many
CASSQDWRNEQFF,TGCGCCAGCAGCCAAGACTGGCGCAATGAGCAGTTCTTC,TRBV4-1,TRBJ2-1,.,many
CASSERALETGDGYTF,TGTGCCAGCAGCGAGCGCGCGCTTGAGACAGGGGATGGCTACACCTTC,TRBV7-3,TRBJ1-2,TRBD1,.
CASSPDGTGELFF,TGTGCCAGCAGCCCAGATGGCACCGGGGAGCTGTTTTTT,TRBV7-3,TRBJ2-2,.,.
CSVDVESTDTQYF,TGCAGCGTTGATGTTGAGTCCACAGATACGCAGTATTTT,TRBV29-1,TRBJ2-3,.,.
CASSIEGSHNEQFF,TGTGCCAGTAGTATAGAGGGGTCGCACAATGAGCAGTTCTTC,TRBV19,TRBJ2-1,.,.
CATSDSGTSGSYEQYF,TGTGCCACCAGTGACTCCGGGACTAGCGGGAGCTACGAGCAGTACTTC,TRBV24-1,TRBJ2-7,TRBD2,.
CASSKRQGAGTNSPLHF,TGTGCCAGCAGCAAGAGACAAGGGGCAGGGACTAATTCACCCCTCCACTTT,TRBV11-2,TRBJ1-6,.,.
CASRATFVGSYEQYF,TGTGCCAGCAGAGCCACCTTCGTAGGCTCCTACGAGCAGTACTTC,TRBV28,TRBJ2-7,.,few
CASSKKTGWTRGANVLTF,TGTGCCAGCAGCAAAAAGACAGGGTGGACGAGAGGGGCCAACGTCCTGACTTTC,TRBV5-6,TRBJ2-6,TRBD1,.
CASSPSDRKIEKLFF,TGTGCCAGCAGCCCCTCGGACAGGAAAATTGAAAAACTGTTTTTT,TRBV7-9,TRBJ1-4,TRBD1,.
CASSLTSAPSSYEQYF,TGTGCCAGCAGCTTAACTTCGGCCCCGAGCTCCTACGAGCAGTACTTC,TRBV7-2,TRBJ2-7,.,.
CASRKTGANVLTF,TGTGCCAGCAGGAAGACTGGGGCCAACGTCCTGACTTTC,TRBV2,TRBJ2-6,.,.
CASSLMAVSYNEQFF,TGTGCCAGCAGCTTAATGGCAGTCTCCTACAATGAGCAGTTCTTC,TRBV7-3,TRBJ2-1,.,.
CATTFGSGPYNEQFF,TGTGCGACCACCTTCGGGAGCGGACCCTACAATGAGCAGTTCTTC,TRBV2,TRBJ2-1,.,.
CASSRVWQQYF,TGTGCCAGCAGCCGCGTTTGGCAACAGTACTTC,TRBV2,TRBJ2-7,.,.
CASSLDGPAYEQYF,TGCGCCAGCAGCTTGGACGGACCTGCCTACGAGCAGTACTTC,TRBV5-1,TRBJ2-7,.,few
CAISDTGTGDEKLFF,TGTGCCATCAGCGATACCGGGACAGGGGACGAAAAACTGTTTTTT,TRBV10-3,TRBJ1-4,TRBD1,few
CSAYRDGNSPLHF,TGCAGTGCTTACCGGGACGGTAATTCACCCCTCCACTTT,TRBV20-1,TRBJ1-6,.,few
CSYGQYRNNEQFF,TGCAGCTACGGACAGTACCGAAACAATGAGCAGTTCTTC,TRBV29-1,TRBJ2-1,.,.
CASSPLVLAGSPLHF,TGTGCCAGCAGCCCCTTGGTACTAGCGGGGTCACCCCTCCACTTT,TRBV7-8,TRBJ1-6,.,.
CASAPDRQLFF,TGTGCCAGCGCTCCGGACAGGCAACTGTTTTTT,TRBV2,TRBJ1-4,TRBD1,.